This is a list of T cell receptor beta chains from one sample in a study of regulatory T cells in long-lasting Graves disease. One entry per CDR3 protein, called by TCRdb with MiXCR from the multiplex PCR reads. The sample contains more than 300,000 distinct CDR3 sequences, roughly 12% of which appear only once. This sample was shared with a second study, whose subject was T cells in Graves' hyperthyroidism and ophthalmopathy.

Sequencing was performed on peripheral blood mononuclear cells (PBMCs), taken at new diagnosis, from a patient treated with antithyroid drugs. The receptor set was obtained from a young woman with Graves disease. Both conserved end residues are part of each CDR3. The order of the fields is V gene, J gene, clone size, D gene, CDR3 protein, CDR3 DNA. The D gene is left open where the match is weak. Clone size is given for some rows only: seen once, a few or many times, or a class if the clone is expanded.

v_call: TRBV20-1
j_call: TRBJ2-1
clone_size: many
d_call: TRBD2
cdr3_aa: CSAREGGRGHNEQFF
cdr3_nt: TGCAGTGCTAGAGAGGGTGGGAGGGGTCACAATGAGCAGTTCTTC

v_call: TRBV6-1
j_call: TRBJ2-7
clone_size: .
d_call: .
cdr3_aa: CASIRDASSYEQYF
cdr3_nt: TGTGCCAGCATCCGGGACGCATCCTCCTACGAGCAGTACTTC

v_call: TRBV6-1
j_call: TRBJ2-7
clone_size: many
d_call: .
cdr3_aa: CASTEGAGASSYEQYF
cdr3_nt: TGTGCCAGCACGGAGGGGGCTGGAGCGAGCTCCTACGAGCAGTACTTC

v_call: TRBV9
j_call: TRBJ2-3
clone_size: many
d_call: .
cdr3_aa: CASSVAGGFRTDTQYF
cdr3_nt: TGTGCCAGCAGCGTAGCTGGCGGGTTTCGCACAGATACGCAGTATTTT

v_call: TRBV7-6
j_call: TRBJ2-2
clone_size: few
d_call: .
cdr3_aa: CASTLGDSRTGELFF
cdr3_nt: TGTGCCAGCACCCTTGGTGATTCTAGGACCGGGGAGCTGTTTTTT

v_call: TRBV12-5
j_call: TRBJ2-1
clone_size: many
d_call: TRBD2
cdr3_aa: CASGLVREGQFF
cdr3_nt: TGTGCTAGTGGTTTGGTACGGGAGGGACAGTTCTTC

v_call: TRBV28
j_call: TRBJ2-2
clone_size: many
d_call: .
cdr3_aa: CASSEPGLTGELFF
cdr3_nt: TGTGCCAGCAGCGAACCGGGACTCACCGGGGAGCTGTTTTTT

v_call: TRBV20-1
j_call: TRBJ1-6
clone_size: many
d_call: .
cdr3_aa: CSAWDTGLGHSPLHF
cdr3_nt: TGCAGTGCTTGGGATACAGGGCTAGGGCATTCACCCCTCCACTTT

v_call: TRBV4-1
j_call: TRBJ2-2
clone_size: .
d_call: TRBD2
cdr3_aa: CASSQEASGRLWELFF
cdr3_nt: TGCGCCAGCAGCCAAGAGGCTAGCGGGAGGCTCTGGGAGCTGTTTTTT

v_call: TRBV20-1
j_call: TRBJ1-1
clone_size: few
d_call: .
cdr3_aa: CSANSGRNTEAFF
cdr3_nt: TGCAGTGCCAATTCAGGGAGGAACACTGAAGCTTTCTTT

v_call: TRBV20-1
j_call: TRBJ2-3
clone_size: many
d_call: .
cdr3_aa: CSAEYDTQYF
cdr3_nt: TGCAGTGCTGAGTATGATACGCAGTATTTT